What follows is one T cell receptor beta chain and its context. The antigen is undetermined. This record belongs to a study of cytomegalovirus exposure and HLA in healthy donors. This CDR3 is 13 amino acids long. Germline V lookup: CDR1 MNHEY, CDR2 SVGAGI. The ends were cut back, 0 bases at V and 8 bases at J, with 7 bases in the middle. Regarding the study as a whole: An analysis was carried out later, and it reportedly showed fewer N-insertions in an Asian-associated ancestry cluster than the approximately 700-donor mean. Most sequenced TCRs were rare (though some public TCRs occurred in many donors).

The study ran its PCR with 60 Vbeta and 13 Jbeta primers. Only in-frame clones appear in the TCRdb table, and some are missing; sequencing was by immunoSEQ multiplex PCR. The table has about 140,000 clones, approximately 88% seen once. The V call is TRBV6-5, the J call TRBJ1-4; D gene ambiguous. Material: PBMCs. The receptor's source is a woman between 35 and 50 years old in good health and CMV-seronegative. CDR3 loop: CASSYSLREKLFF. The DNA of the CDR3 is TGTGCCAGCAGTTACTCCCTTCGGGAAAAACTGTTTTTT.